Listed below are T cell receptor beta chains from one sample, sequenced in a study of vaccination effects on CD4 cells after COVID-19. Assay used: immunoSEQ multiplex PCR; TCRdb lists only in-frame clones, some missing. The sample includes tens of thousands of clones, 80% to 85% of them seen just once. These receptors' targets are unknown. Sample: CD4+ T cells from PBMCs cultured with HCoV-229E spike peptides, taken before COVID-19 vaccination. The receptor source for this set is a human donor who received a COVID-19 vaccine. CDR3s include the opening cysteine and the closing phenylalanine or tryptophan. A D gene is named only where the DNA matches it firmly. Only part of the rows carry a size: once, few, many, or a class if the clone is expanded.

abundance,j_gene,d_gene,v_gene,CDR3nt,CDR3aa
.,TRBJ2-2,.,TRBV3-1/TRBV3-2,TGTGCCAGCAGGCCCTCATGGGGGACTGACGCGAACACCGGGGAGCTGTTTTTT,CASRPSWGTDANTGELFF
few,TRBJ2-1,.,TRBV9,TGTGCCAGCAGCCGGGGGGGGACAGGCTACAATGAGCAGTTCTTC,CASSRGGTGYNEQFF
.,TRBJ1-1,TRBD1,TRBV5-1,TGCGCCAGCAGCCGCGGACAGGGAAGGACTGAAGCTTTCTTT,CASSRGQGRTEAFF
.,TRBJ2-6,.,TRBV11-1,TGTGCCAGCAGCTTAGGCGACGGCTCTGGGGCCAACGTCCTGACTTTC,CASSLGDGSGANVLTF
once,TRBJ2-5,.,TRBV5-1,TGCGCCAGCAGCTTTGGGGCCCGCCAAGAGACCCAGTACTTC,CASSFGARQETQYF
.,TRBJ2-4,.,TRBV6-5,TGTGCCAGCAGTTCGACTCAGGGGCCGTGGGACATTCAGTACTTC,CASSSTQGPWDIQYF
.,TRBJ1-1,.,TRBV2,TGTGCCAGCAGTGGACAGGCAGACACTGAAGCTTTCTTT,CASSGQADTEAFF
.,TRBJ1-2,.,TRBV7-2,TGTGCCAGCAGCTTAGCACGGCTCTATGGCTACACCTTC,CASSLARLYGYTF
.,TRBJ2-3,TRBD2,TRBV18,TGTGCCAGCTCAGAAAGCGGGGGGAACACAGATACGCAGTATTTT,CASSESGGNTDTQYF
.,TRBJ2-3,.,TRBV10-3,TGTGCCATCAGCCCGCCCGACGCTAGTGCAGATACGCAGTATTTT,CAISPPDASADTQYF